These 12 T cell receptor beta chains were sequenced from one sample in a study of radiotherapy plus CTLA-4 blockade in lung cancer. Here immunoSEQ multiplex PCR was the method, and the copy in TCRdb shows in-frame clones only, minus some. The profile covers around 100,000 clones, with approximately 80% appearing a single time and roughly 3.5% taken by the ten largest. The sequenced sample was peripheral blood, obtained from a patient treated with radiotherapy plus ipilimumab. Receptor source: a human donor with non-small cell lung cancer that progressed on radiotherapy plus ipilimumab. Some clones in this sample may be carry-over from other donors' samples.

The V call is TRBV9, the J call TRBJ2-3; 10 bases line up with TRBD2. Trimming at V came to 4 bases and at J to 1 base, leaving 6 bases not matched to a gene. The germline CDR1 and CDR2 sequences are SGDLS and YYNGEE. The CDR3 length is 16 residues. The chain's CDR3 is CASSIDSGGRTDTQYF. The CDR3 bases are TGTGCCAGCAGCATCGATAGCGGGGGGCGCACAGATACGCAGTATTTT.

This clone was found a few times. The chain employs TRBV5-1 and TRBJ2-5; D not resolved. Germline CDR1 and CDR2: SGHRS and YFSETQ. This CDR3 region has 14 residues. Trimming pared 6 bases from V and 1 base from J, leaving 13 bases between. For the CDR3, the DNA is TGCGCCAGCAACGAAGTGGCCAGCCAAGAGACCCAGTACTTC. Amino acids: CASNEVASQETQYF.

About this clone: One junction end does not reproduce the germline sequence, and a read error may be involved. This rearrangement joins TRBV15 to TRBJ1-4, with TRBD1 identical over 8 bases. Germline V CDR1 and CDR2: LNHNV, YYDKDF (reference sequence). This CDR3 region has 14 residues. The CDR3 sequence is CATSRDRAKEKLFF. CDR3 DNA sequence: TGTGCCACCAGCAGGGACAGGGCTAAGGAAAAACTGTTTTTT. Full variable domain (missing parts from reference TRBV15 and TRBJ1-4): DAMVIQNPRYQVTQFGKPVTLSCSQTLNHNVMYWYQQKSSQAPKLLFHYYDKDFNNEADTPDNFQSRRPNTSFCFLDIRSPGLGDTAMYLCATSRDRAKEKLFFGSGTQLSVL.

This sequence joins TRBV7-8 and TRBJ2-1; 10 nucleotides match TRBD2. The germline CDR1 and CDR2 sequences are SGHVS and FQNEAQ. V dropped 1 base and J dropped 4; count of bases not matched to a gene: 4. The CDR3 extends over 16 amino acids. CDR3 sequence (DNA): TGTGCCAGCAGCTTAGAACTAGCGGGGCATTACAATGAGCAGTTCTTC. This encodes CASSLELAGHYNEQFF.

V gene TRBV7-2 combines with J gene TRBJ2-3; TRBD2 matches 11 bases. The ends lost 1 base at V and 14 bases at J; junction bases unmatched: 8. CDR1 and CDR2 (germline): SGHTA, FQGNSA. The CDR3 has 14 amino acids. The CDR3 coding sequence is TGTGCCAGCAGCTTAGGGCTAGCGGGGGGTATGAGGTATTTT. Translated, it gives CASSLGLAGGMRYF.

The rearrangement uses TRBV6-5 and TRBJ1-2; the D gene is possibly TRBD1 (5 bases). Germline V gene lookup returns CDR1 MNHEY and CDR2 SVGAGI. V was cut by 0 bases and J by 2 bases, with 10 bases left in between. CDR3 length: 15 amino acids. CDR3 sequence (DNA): TGTGCCAGCAGTTACTCGGCAGGGATCAACTATGGCTACACCTTC. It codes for CASSYSAGINYGYTF.

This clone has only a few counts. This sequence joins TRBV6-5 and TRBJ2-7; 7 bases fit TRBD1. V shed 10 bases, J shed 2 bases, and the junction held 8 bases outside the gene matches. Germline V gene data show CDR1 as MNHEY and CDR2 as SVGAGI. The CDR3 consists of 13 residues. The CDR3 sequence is CAIETGWPYEQYF. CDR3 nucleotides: TGTGCCATCGAGACAGGGTGGCCCTACGAGCAGTACTTC.

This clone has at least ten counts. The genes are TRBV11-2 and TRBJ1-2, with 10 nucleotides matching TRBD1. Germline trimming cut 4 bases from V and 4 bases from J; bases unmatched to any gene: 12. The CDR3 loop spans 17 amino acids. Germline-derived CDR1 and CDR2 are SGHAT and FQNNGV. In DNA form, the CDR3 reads TGTGCCAGCAGCTCCCCGGCCGGGACAGGGGAAATCTATGGCTACACCTTC. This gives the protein CASSSPAGTGEIYGYTF.

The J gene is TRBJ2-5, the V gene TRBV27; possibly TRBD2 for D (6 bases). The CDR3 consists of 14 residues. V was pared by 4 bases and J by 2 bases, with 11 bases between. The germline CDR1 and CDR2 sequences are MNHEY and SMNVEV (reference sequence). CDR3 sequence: CASSSRDGQETQYF. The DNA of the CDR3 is TGTGCCAGCAGTTCGCGGGACGGACAAGAGACCCAGTACTTC.

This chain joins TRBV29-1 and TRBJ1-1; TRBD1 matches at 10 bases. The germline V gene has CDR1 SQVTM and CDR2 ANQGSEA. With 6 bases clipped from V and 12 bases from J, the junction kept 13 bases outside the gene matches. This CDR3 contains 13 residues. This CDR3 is CSVDDIQGQGSFF. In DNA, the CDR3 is TGCAGCGTCGATGACATACAGGGACAGGGGTCTTTCTTT.

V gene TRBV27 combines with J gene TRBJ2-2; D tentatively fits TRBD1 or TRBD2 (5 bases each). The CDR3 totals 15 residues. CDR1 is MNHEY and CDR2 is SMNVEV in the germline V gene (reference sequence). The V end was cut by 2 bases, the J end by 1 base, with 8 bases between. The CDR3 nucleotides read TGTGCCAGCAGTTTAGGGACGCTGAACACCGGGGAGCTGTTTTTT. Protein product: CASSLGTLNTGELFF.

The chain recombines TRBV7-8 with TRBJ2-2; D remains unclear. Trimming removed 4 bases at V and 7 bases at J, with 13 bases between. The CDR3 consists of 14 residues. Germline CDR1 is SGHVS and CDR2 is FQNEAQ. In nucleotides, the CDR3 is TGTGCCAGCAGCTCCACTCCCAATGGCGGGGAGCTGTTTTTT. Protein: CASSSTPNGGELFF. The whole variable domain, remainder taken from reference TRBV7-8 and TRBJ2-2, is GAGVSQSPRYKVAKRGQDVALRCDPISGHVSLFWYQQALGQGPEFLTYFQNEAQLDKSGLPSDRFFAERPEGSVSTLKIQRTQQEDSAVYLCASSSTPNGGELFFGEGSRLTVL.